This T cell receptor (beta chain) originates from a study of neurological immune-mediated disorders. By sample share, this clonotype is medium-sized. The time point here: technical triplicate 1. The unsorted libraries were made from 2 million PBMCs kept at -80 C. Trimming took off 4 bases at V and 4 bases at J, with 16 bases between the two ends. The germline V gene has CDR1 LGHNA and CDR2 YNFKEQ. The CDR3 spans 15 residues. The making of cDNA relied on 5'RACE with 10-nucleotide random UMIs. TCRdb fed the 5' RACE reads into MiXCR, producing one record per CDR3 protein. This table holds about 38,000 distinct CDR3 sequences, approximately 10% found once.

The specimen sequenced was PBMCs. The chain combines TRBV4-2 with TRBJ1-1; a weak D match, TRBD1 (6 bases). This TCR came from a man between 60 and 75 years old with HTLV-1-associated myelopathy (HAM/TSP). CDR3 DNA sequence: TGTGCCAGCAGCCGGGGGCTGTGGGTTTTCACTGAAGCTTTCTTT. It encodes CASSRGLWVFTEAFF.